This T cell receptor (beta chain) was captured by sequencing in a study of blood T cell repertoires in COVID-19. In its sample, this clone was seen a few times. The study drew participants aged about 18 to 89 years from some 23 US areas. Which cohort a participant joined came from the clinical history participants gave. Recovery meant two consecutive negative NP/OP PCR tests, professional clearance, or resolved symptoms. Per the original data handling: Estimation of nucleated cell counts was performed using reference gene primer amplification. The protocol was immunoSEQ multiplex PCR, while the TCRdb copy is restricted to in-frame clones and leaves out a portion. V and J calls and clone size follow that table, whereas D and trimming were derived from the DNA. The sample yields over 150,000 clones, approximately 85% seen once. V was clipped by 4 bases and J by 8 bases; unmatched bases: 13. Germline CDR1 SGHNT, CDR2 YENEEA. This CDR3 contains 17 residues.

Sequenced input: PBMCs or T cells enriched from blood (not recorded which). This chain uses TRBV11-3 with TRBJ2-1; 11 bases align to TRBD2. The receptor's source is a man aged 35 to 55 who had recovered from COVID-19. As DNA, the CDR3 is TGTGCCAGCAGCTCAGATTTAGCGGGAGGGCCGTTGGATGAGCAGTTCTTC. As protein: CASSSDLAGGPLDEQFF.